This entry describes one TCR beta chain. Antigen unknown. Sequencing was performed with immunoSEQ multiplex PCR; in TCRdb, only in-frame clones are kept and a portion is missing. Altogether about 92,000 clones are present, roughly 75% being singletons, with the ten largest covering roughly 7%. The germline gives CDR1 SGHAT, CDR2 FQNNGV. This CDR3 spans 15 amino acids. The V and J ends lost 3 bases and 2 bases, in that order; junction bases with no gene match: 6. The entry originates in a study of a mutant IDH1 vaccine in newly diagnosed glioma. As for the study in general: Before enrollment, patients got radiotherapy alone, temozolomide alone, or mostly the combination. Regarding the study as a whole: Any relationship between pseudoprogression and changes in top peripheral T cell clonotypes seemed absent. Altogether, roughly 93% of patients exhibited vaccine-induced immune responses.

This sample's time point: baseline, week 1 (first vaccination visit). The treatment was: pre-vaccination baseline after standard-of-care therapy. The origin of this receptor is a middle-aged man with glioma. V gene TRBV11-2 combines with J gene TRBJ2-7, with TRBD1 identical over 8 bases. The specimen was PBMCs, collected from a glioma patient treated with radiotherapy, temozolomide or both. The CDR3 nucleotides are TGTGCCAGCAGCTTCCCGACAGGGGTAACCTACGAGCAGTACTTC. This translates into CASSFPTGVTYEQYF.